Following are 13 T cell receptor beta chains from one sample sequenced in a study of T cell responses to AZD1222 COVID-19 vaccine (dated by TCRdb to 2020 to 2023). Read against the paper, the sample's time point label means: baseline before first vaccination. Preparation of the library involved the immunoSEQ multiplex PCR assay. As stored in TCRdb, this immuneACCESS dataset retains in-frame rearrangements with V and J assigned. A fraction of the clones does not appear; measured against another copy, unresolved V genes explain less than half of the discrepancy, and the remainder lacks a known reason. Across this sample there are fewer than 200,000 clones, with 70% to 90% seen only once. The top ten clonotypes cover under 6.5% of the sample. The material was peripheral blood, obtained on day 0 of AZD1222 vaccination. These receptors were collected from an adult in good health.

J is TRBJ1-2 and V is TRBV24-1, with D maybe TRBD1 (6 bases). Germline V gene data show CDR1 as KGHDR and CDR2 as SFDVKD. The CDR3 spans 15 residues. Trimming removed 1 base at V and 13 bases at J, with 21 bases between. The CDR3 is CATSDFEAGVIVRTF. In nucleotides, the CDR3 is TGTGCCACCAGTGATTTTGAGGCAGGGGTTATCGTACGCACCTTC.

The chain employs TRBV27 and TRBJ2-2; weak D call: TRBD1 (6 bases). V lost 7 bases to trimming and J lost 4 bases, with 16 bases between them. The germline V gene has CDR1 MNHEY and CDR2 SMNVEV (reference sequence). The CDR3 spans 15 residues. DNA of the CDR3: TGTGCCAGCAAATTACAGGGAGTCAGCACCGGGGAGCTGTTTTTT. Translation gives CASKLQGVSTGELFF.

The V and J genes are TRBV2 and TRBJ1-2; the match to TRBD1 covers 8 bases. The V gene's germline CDR1 is SNHLY and CDR2 FYNNEI. V shed 5 bases, J shed 4 bases, and the junction held 6 bases outside the gene matches. The CDR3 extends over 14 amino acids. The chain's CDR3 is CASSPTGQGYGYTF. As DNA, the CDR3 is TGTGCCAGCAGTCCCACCGGACAGGGCTATGGCTACACCTTC. Supplemented by reference TRBV2 and TRBJ1-2, the full variable domain reads EPEVTQTPSHQVTQMGQEVILRCVPISNHLYFYWYRQILGQKVEFLVSFYNNEISEKSEIFDDQFSVERPDGSNFTLKIRSTKLEDSAMYFCASSPTGQGYGYTFGSGTRLTVV.

V gene TRBV3-1 (or the pseudogene TRBV3-2) combines with J gene TRBJ2-7; 7 bases fit TRBD2. The V gene's germline CDR1 is LGHDT and CDR2 YNNKEL (reference sequence). The CDR3 has 14 amino acids. Unmatched junction bases numbered 6, after V lost 7 bases and J lost 0 bases. The CDR3 loop reads CASILGTTSYEQYF. In nucleotides, the CDR3 is TGTGCCAGCATCCTGGGGACTACCTCCTACGAGCAGTACTTC.

The chain links TRBV28 to TRBJ1-3; no definite D call. Germline CDR1 reads MDHEN; CDR2 reads SYDVKM. This CDR3 comprises 13 residues. V was cut by 7 bases and J by 1 base, with 8 bases left in between. For the CDR3, the DNA is TGTGCCAGCATCCGGGGATCTGGAAACACCATATATTTT. Translated, it gives CASIRGSGNTIYF.

This clone has just one count. Here the CDR3 reads CASSYRDTSYNSPLHF. CDR3 in DNA: TGTGCCAGCAGTTACCGGGACACCTCCTATAATTCACCCCTCCACTTT. This chain connects TRBV6-5 to TRBJ1-6; D possibly corresponds to TRBD1 (6 bases). Per germline, CDR1 MNHEY and CDR2 SVGAGI. CDR3 size: 16 residues. Trimming left V 2 bases short and J 0 bases short, with 8 bases between.

DNA for the CDR3: TGCAGCGTTGTTCAGGGAAACTATGGCTACACCTTC. Translated, it gives CSVVQGNYGYTF. V and J are TRBV29-1 and TRBJ1-2; D possibly corresponds to TRBD1 (5 bases). Germline CDR1 SQVTM, CDR2 ANQGSEA. The CDR3 runs to 12 residues. The germline V and J ends were trimmed by 4 bases and 2 bases, with 8 bases remaining between them.

This chain joins TRBV2 and TRBJ1-2; 8 bases are a match to TRBD1. The ends lost 6 bases at V and 8 bases at J; junction bases unmatched: 8. The length of the CDR3 is 13 residues. Germline assignment: CDR1 SNHLY and CDR2 FYNNEI. CDR3 bases: TGTGCCAGCAGGGACAGGGCGGTGGGGGGCTACACCTTC. Translation: CASRDRAVGGYTF.

The rearrangement links TRBV6-1 to TRBJ2-3; TRBD2 matches 8 bases. The CDR3 contains 18 residues. V gave up 0 bases and J gave up 2 bases; unmatched junction bases: 10. Germline CDR1 and CDR2: MNHNS and SASEGT. The CDR3 sequence is CASSEAAIGGGTTDTQYF. DNA of the CDR3: TGTGCCAGCAGTGAAGCGGCCATTGGCGGGGGGACCACAGATACGCAGTATTTT.

The chain carries TRBV30 and TRBJ2-1; no reliable D call. The CDR3 runs to 12 residues. The germline gives CDR1 GTSNPN, CDR2 SVGIG (reference sequence). Deletions cut 4 bases from V and 13 bases from J, with 17 bases between. The CDR3 sequence: CAWTTSAVGQFF. CDR3 coding DNA: TGTGCCTGGACCACGTCCGCCGTTGGACAGTTCTTC.

The V gene is TRBV28, the J gene TRBJ2-3; TRBD2 matches at 10 bases. V lost 1 base and J lost 0; bases outside the gene matches: 10. This CDR3 is built from 19 residues. Per the germline V gene, CDR1 is MDHEN and CDR2 is SYDVKM. The CDR3 nucleotides read TGTGCCAGCAGTTTATCATTAGCGGGGGGCCAACACAGCACAGATACGCAGTATTTT. Translating it yields CASSLSLAGGQHSTDTQYF.

The rearrangement joins TRBV3-1 (or the pseudogene TRBV3-2) to TRBJ2-1, with 8 bases aligning to TRBD2. CDR1 and CDR2 from the germline V gene are LGHDT and YNNKEL (reference sequence). CDR3 size: 17 residues. Trimming took 4 bases from V and 0 from J; bases not matched to a gene: 8. The CDR3 loop reads CASSLRASGFSYNEQFF. The CDR3 DNA follows: TGTGCCAGCAGCCTCCGTGCTAGCGGGTTCTCCTACAATGAGCAGTTCTTC.

The rearrangement joins TRBV7-2 to TRBJ1-1, with D perhaps TRBD1 (6 bases). Looked up from germline, CDR1 is SGHTA and CDR2 is FQGNSA. V lost 5 bases and J lost 2, with 15 bases in between. CDR3 size: 15 residues. The CDR3 reads CASSAWGGHNTEAFF. The DNA of the CDR3 is TGTGCCAGCAGCGCATGGGGGGGACATAACACTGAAGCTTTCTTT.